This TCR beta chain was captured by sequencing in a study of identical twins (dated by TCRdb to about 2016). Looking at the study overall: To test whether fetal clonotypes persist, the study used deep sequencing on TCR alpha and beta repertoires from monozygotic twins, unrelated adults of various ages, and cord blood. To rule out contamination, replicate twin experiments were performed at different times with different library preparation protocols. Findings and caveats that apply to the study as a whole: Recombination models systematically underestimated out-of-frame TCR alpha sharing in monozygotic twins but agreed with sharing between unrelated individuals. Because the same donors could not be followed over many years, the conclusions depended on cross-sectional statistical analysis. Compared with coincidental sharing between unrelated individuals, an excess of low generation-probability sequences was observed among out-of-frame TCR alpha sequences shared between twins. Fewer insertions were carried by abundant cord blood beta clonotypes, a similar but weaker trend appeared in young adult naive repertoires, and no such trend appeared in memory repertoires. Zero-insertion analyses could be partly confounded by invariant T cells such as MAIT and iNKT, though diverse VJ usage argued against such confounding for most clonotypes. The excess sharing between twins in beta out-of-frame sequences was weaker because fewer shared sequences reduced the signal-to-noise ratio.

Every donor was a healthy Caucasian. Miltenyi CD45RO+ enrichment and human naive T-cell isolation kits were used to isolate memory (CD45RO+) and naive T cells from PBMC. The CDR3 holds 13 amino acids from the cysteine to the phenylalanine. The entry retains the CDR3 DNA only, 39 bases that are in frame from base 1. Trimming costs V 4 bases and J 2 bases, and their ends lie 8 bases apart. Per the germline V gene (reference sequence), SGHNT is the CDR1 and YYREEE is the CDR2. The library was prepared using 5' RACE. Sequencing used an Illumina HiSeq 2000. A universal primer binding site was introduced by template switching, and a unique molecular identifier was present in the final cDNA, enabling accurate counting of TCR cDNA molecules. First-strand cDNA for TCR alpha and beta chains was synthesized from specific primers in the conserved constant-segment region. To control for contamination, every cDNA library carried two barcodes: a SMART-Mk sample barcode plus Illumina barcodes. TruSeq adapter sequences along with Illumina sample barcodes were introduced in two successive PCR steps. The Illumina HiSeq platform was used with custom primers to sequence TCR alpha and beta cDNA libraries. In the paper's pipeline: Raw reads were processed with MiGEC to extract unique molecular identifiers, and MiXCR was used to determine CDR3 positions. Recombination models were inferred per individual with the repgenHMM and IGoR tools using an EM algorithm. The analysis of shared clonotypes was done with the tcR package in R, with sharing normalized by the product of cloneset sizes. To study raw recombination without the effects of thymic and clonal selection, out-of-frame nonproductive sequences were analyzed. TCRdb reprocessing: public reads trimmed at Q25 with fastp, clones called with MiXCR, in-frame beta chains kept. Identical CDR3 protein sequences are pooled into one entry, listed with their most common genes and DNA. The V and J calls shown here were made by TCRdb, not taken from the authors' results. This sample comprises about 100,000 distinct CDR3 sequences, 5.9% of them detected only once. About 12% of the sample rests with the top ten.

This clonotype appeared many times. The antigen it recognizes is unknown. The input lacks base qualities; no much larger clone sits a single base away. The sample taken for sequencing was memory T cells sorted from blood. This specimen's cell subset or site label, interpreted: CD45RO+ enriched T cells. The chain was built from TRBV5-4 and TRBJ2-3, with no D gene named confidently. This clonotype was sampled from a woman aged 45-60 years in good health. The DNA reads TGTGCCAGCAGCCGACTGTTCACAGATACGCAGTATTTT. Its protein is CASSRLFTDTQYF.